Below, one T cell receptor (beta chain) is given with its context. The table came from immunoSEQ multiplex PCR; TCRdb's copy has only in-frame clones and leaves some out. The sample includes about 59,000 clones, around 93% of them seen just once. The sample is drawn from a study of technical replicates of blood from several donors. V shed 2 bases and J 2 bases; nucleotides not matched to a gene: 12. The germline gives CDR1 SGHAT, CDR2 FQNNGV. The CDR3 spans 18 residues. The chain is built from TRBV11-2 and TRBJ2-3; 8 bases map to TRBD2. The sequenced sample was PBMCs. The clonotype originates from a human donor in good health. Some clones in this sample may be carry-over from other donors' samples. CDR3 in amino acids: CASSLLSLAGGATDTQYF. CDR3 DNA: TGTGCCAGCAGCTTACTGTCGCTGGCGGGAGGCGCCACAGATACGCAGTATTTT.